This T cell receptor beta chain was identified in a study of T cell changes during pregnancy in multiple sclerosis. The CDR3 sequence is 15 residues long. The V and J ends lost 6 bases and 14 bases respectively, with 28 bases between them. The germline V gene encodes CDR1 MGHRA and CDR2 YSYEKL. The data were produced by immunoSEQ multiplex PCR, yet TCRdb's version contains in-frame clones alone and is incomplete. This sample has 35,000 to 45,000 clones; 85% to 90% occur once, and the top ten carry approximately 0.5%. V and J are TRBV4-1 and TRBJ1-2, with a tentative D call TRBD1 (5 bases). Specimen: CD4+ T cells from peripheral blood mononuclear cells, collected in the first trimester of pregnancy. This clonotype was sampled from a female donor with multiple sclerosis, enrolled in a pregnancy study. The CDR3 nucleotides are TGCGCCAGCAGTCAGGCGACAGACCCGCTGGGTGGGAAGACCTTC. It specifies CASSQATDPLGGKTF.